What follows is one T cell receptor (beta chain) and its context. The antigen it binds to is not known. No qualities accompany the bases; no much larger clone lies one base away. One collaborating source in Seattle enrolled patients during active infection and followed them longitudinally through the course of disease. Each collaborating institution followed its own protocols to collect whole blood in K2EDTA tubes. For TCRbeta analysis, collaborators shipped samples as frozen whole blood, isolated PBMCs, or DNA extracted from either of those sample types. The sample comes from a study of blood T cell repertoires in COVID-19 (dated by TCRdb to the early 2020s). Regarding the research as a whole: Samples covering the acute and convalescent phases of COVID-19 were provided by collaborators in the United States, Italy and Spain. A de-identified subject ID, COVID-19 status, age in years and sex were almost always included in the sample metadata. Deeply sampled blood TCRbeta repertoires from subjects exposed to, actively infected with, or recovered from COVID-19 were included in the dataset. The samples were drawn from two sources: the first 160 participants of the ongoing ImmuneRACE study, and 1,200 or so subjects contributed by 6 global collaborators. Where available, HLA class I and class II types were taken from metadata supplied by the sample provider and were not determined by assay-based typing. The prospective study material was composed of cDNA or gDNA derived from T cells, B-cell-depleted T cells, or PBMCs. A freely available public database, intended as a resource for researchers studying the immune response to SARS-CoV-2, is where the repertoires were released. Overall study outcomes, separate from this receptor: Clinical and demographic metadata were provided uncurated, with the amount varying by source and participant.

TCRbeta CDR3 regions were amplified from genomic DNA by means of the immunoSEQ Assay, a bias-controlled multiplex PCR. On the study's bioinformatics: The number of nucleated cells in each sample was estimated from the amplification of reference gene primers within the assay. Sequence reads were collapsed and filtered to measure the absolute abundance of every unique TCRbeta CDR3 rearrangement. For each sample, productive Simpson clonality was calculated by taking the square root of Simpson's diversity index across productive rearrangements. Imported from immuneACCESS, the table was reduced by TCRdb to in-frame sequences with V and J called. These copies leave out some clones; in studies compared against another copy, an unresolved V gene accounts for under half, and the cause of the remainder is not known. V and J calls and clone size are given by that table; D and trimming were obtained from the DNA. The sample table shows under 450,000 clones, and roughly 88% are seen once. The ten largest clonotypes hold around an eighth of the sample.

From its cysteine to its phenylalanine, the CDR3 spans 11 amino acids. Only the CDR3 part of the read is kept: 33 bases, read in frame from the first base. The germline V gene encodes CDR1 SGHAT and CDR2 FQNNGV. The junction shows trimming of 5 bases on V and 5 bases on J, plus 6 bases between the germline ends. This receptor chain uses TRBV11-2 and TRBJ2-5, with a tentative D gene TRBD2 over 5 matching bases. Sample: peripheral blood. The clonotype comes from a woman between 45 and 60 years old with COVID-19, enrolled during active disease. The DNA sequence reads TGTGCCAGCAGCCCTAGCGAGACCCAGTACTTC. Its protein product is CASSPSETQYF.